This TCR beta chain was found in a study of blood T cell repertoires in COVID-19. As for the study in general: Samples came from the United States, Italy and Spain, spanning acute and convalescent COVID-19. Nucleic acid was either cDNA or gDNA, and it came from T cells, B-cell-depleted T cells, or PBMCs.

Methods used by the authors: Amplification of reference gene primers provided the estimated nucleated cell counts. Repertoires were generated with immunoSEQ multiplex PCR, while TCRdb's copy carries only in-frame clones and drops some. V, J and clone size reflect that table, while D and trimming were determined from the DNA. The repertoire holds approximately 74,000 clones, with 80% to 90% as singletons. The CDR3 spans 14 residues. The V gene's germline CDR1 is SGHNT and CDR2 YENEEA. V lost 2 bases and J lost 6, with 11 bases in between. Sequencing input: peripheral blood. This clonotype was obtained from a woman over 75 with active or convalescent COVID-19. The chain has TRBV11-3 and TRBJ2-1; weak D call: TRBD1 (6 bases). The CDR3 bases are TGTGCCAGCAGCTTACTAACAGGGAGCAATGAGCAGTTCTTC. Its translation: CASSLLTGSNEQFF. The complete variable domain, with remaining parts taken from reference TRBV11-3 and TRBJ2-1, reads EAGVVQSPRYKIIEKKQPVAFWCNPISGHNTLYWYLQNLGQGPELLIRYENEEAVDDSQLPKDRFSAERLKGVDSTLKIQPAELGDSAVYLCASSLLTGSNEQFFGPGTRLTVL.